This T cell receptor (beta chain) was found in a study of blood T cell repertoires in COVID-19. V lost 7 bases, J lost 5 bases, and 17 bases lay in between. Germline V CDR1 and CDR2: SQVTM, ANQGSEA. The CDR3 totals 13 residues. Per the study methods: Quantification of nucleated cells was approximated via reference gene primer amplification. Assay: immunoSEQ multiplex PCR; the TCRdb copy retains only in-frame clones and omits some. V, J and clone size are those of that table, while D and trimming were read from the DNA. Of about 140,000 clones listed, 84% are singletons. The rearrangement links TRBV29-1 to TRBJ2-5; D is possibly TRBD1 (6 bases). The sequencing input was PBMCs or T cells enriched from blood (not recorded which). This clonotype was obtained from a woman aged 45 to 65 with acute COVID-19. The CDR3 sequence is CSAPGQSPETQYF. Written as DNA, the CDR3 is TGCAGCGCACCGGGACAATCCCCGGAGACCCAGTACTTC.